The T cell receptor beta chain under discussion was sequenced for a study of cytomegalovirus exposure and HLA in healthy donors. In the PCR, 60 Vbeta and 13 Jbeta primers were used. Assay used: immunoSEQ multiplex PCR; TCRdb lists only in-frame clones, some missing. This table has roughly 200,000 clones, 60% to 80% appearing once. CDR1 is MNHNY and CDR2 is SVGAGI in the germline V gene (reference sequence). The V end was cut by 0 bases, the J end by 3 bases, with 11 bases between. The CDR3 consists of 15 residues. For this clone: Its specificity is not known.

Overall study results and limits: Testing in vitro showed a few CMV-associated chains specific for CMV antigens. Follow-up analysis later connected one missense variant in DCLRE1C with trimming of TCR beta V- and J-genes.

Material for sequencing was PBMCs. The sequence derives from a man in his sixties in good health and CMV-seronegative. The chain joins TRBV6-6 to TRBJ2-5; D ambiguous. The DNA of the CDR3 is TGTGCCAGCAGTTACTCGTTACTACTTGAAGAGACCCAGTACTTC. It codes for CASSYSLLLEETQYF.